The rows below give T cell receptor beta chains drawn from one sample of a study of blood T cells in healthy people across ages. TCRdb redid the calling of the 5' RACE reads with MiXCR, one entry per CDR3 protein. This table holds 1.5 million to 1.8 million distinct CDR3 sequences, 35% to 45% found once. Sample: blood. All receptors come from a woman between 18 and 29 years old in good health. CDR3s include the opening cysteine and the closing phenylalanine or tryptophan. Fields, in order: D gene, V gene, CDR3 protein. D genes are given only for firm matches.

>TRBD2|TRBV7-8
CASSAGTSRSHEQYF
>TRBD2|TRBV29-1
CSVNGRGREGFFLDTQYF
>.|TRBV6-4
CASSGSHSGANVLTF
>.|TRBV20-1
CSARVDSYEQYF
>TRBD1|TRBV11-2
CASSLDPRTGGAFF
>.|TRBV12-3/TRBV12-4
CASSLGAPDGKLFF
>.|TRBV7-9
CASSFLPAGSQETQYF
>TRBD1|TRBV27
CASSFRPDRDVRGYTF
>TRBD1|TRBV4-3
CASRGQYDSPLHF
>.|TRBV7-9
CASSLILGTGYNEQYF
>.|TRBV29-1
CSVEDPPYGYTF
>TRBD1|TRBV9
CASKGTVNTGELFF
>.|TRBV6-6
CASTTGLYEQYF
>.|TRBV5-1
CASSPDPNQPQHF
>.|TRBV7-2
CASSPNRVLGTYEQYF
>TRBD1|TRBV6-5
CASSYNTGGNYGYTF
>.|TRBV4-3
CASSQEKGPQFF
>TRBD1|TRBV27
CASKGTGHANEKLFF
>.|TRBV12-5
CASGGVTTNEKLFF
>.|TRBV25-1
CASSEWGGTYEQYF
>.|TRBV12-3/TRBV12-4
CASTSLGVNYGYTF
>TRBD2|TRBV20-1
CSATSGMSSYNEQFF
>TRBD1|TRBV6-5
CASSYSTRDRGDYGYTF
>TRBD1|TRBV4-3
CASSPRTGDEKLFF
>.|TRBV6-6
CASSYQTGRDSEQYF
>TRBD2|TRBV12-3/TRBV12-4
CASSRGLAGAKTQYF
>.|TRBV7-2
CASSSKPGPAYEQYF
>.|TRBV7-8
CASSSSGKGVSNYGYTF
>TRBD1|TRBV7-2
CASRGQGLLRGASTDTQYF